This is a list of T cell receptor beta chains from one sample in a study of T-cell memory formation after mild COVID-19. TCRdb re-derived calls from the 5' RACE reads in MiXCR, one entry per CDR3 protein. The table lists around 450,000 distinct CDR3 sequences, around 20% of them singletons, with 8.4% in the top ten. The sequenced sample was PBMCs or a T cell subset sorted from them (not recorded which). Receptors were obtained from an adult woman who had mild COVID-19 (a few samples of this study predate the infection). Cell type and time point are not known. Each CDR3 is given with its conserved first and last residue. The D gene is left open where the match is weak. Not all rows give a size; the values are once, few, many and, for expanded clones, a class.

J gene	V gene	clone size	D gene	CDR3 protein	CDR3 DNA
TRBJ1-2	TRBV25-1	few	.	CASTPEATDGYTF	TGTGCCAGCACCCCCGAGGCGACGGACGGCTACACCTTC
TRBJ2-7	TRBV27	.	TRBD1	CASRGTGPSYEQYF	TGTGCCAGCAGGGGGACAGGGCCGTCCTACGAGCAGTACTTC
TRBJ2-7	TRBV18	few	.	CASSPSYSRSSYEQYF	TGTGCCAGCTCACCATCGTATTCCAGGAGCTCCTACGAGCAGTACTTC
TRBJ2-2	TRBV5-1	.	.	CASRDLGRRTGELFF	TGCGCCAGCAGGGACTTGGGCAGACGCACCGGGGAGCTGTTTTTT
TRBJ1-2	TRBV7-6	.	.	CASSSGGQSFYGYTF	TGTGCCAGCAGCTCGGGGGGGCAGTCCTTCTATGGCTACACCTTC
TRBJ1-2	TRBV12-3/TRBV12-4	few	TRBD1	CASSGQGVTANYGYTF	TGTGCCAGCAGCGGACAGGGTGTGACAGCTAACTATGGCTACACCTTC
TRBJ1-3	TRBV7-9	.	.	CASTPGTGNTIYF	TGTGCCAGCACCCCGGGGACTGGAAACACCATATATTTT
TRBJ1-5	TRBV15	.	.	CATSRDPPRSAKGGNQPQHF	TGTGCCACCAGCAGAGATCCCCCTAGGTCCGCCAAAGGAGGCAATCAGCCCCAGCATTTT
TRBJ2-7	TRBV4-3	.	TRBD1	CASSQTRDRGNYEQYF	TGCGCCAGCAGCCAAACCCGGGACAGGGGAAATTACGAGCAGTACTTC
TRBJ2-7	TRBV7-2	few	.	CASTSGRQANTEQYF	TGTGCCAGCACCTCCGGGCGACAAGCGAACACGGAGCAGTACTTC
TRBJ1-6	TRBV27	.	.	CASSLNRGAPNNSPLHF	TGTGCCAGCAGTTTAAATAGAGGGGCGCCTAATAATTCACCCCTCCACTTT
TRBJ2-5	TRBV28	few	.	CASSLWSPSGETQYF	TGTGCCAGCAGTTTATGGAGTCCCTCGGGGGAGACCCAGTACTTC
TRBJ2-1	TRBV14	.	.	CASSRPGTPLTKFF	TGTGCCAGCAGCAGACCCGGGACTCCTCTCACAAAGTTCTTC
TRBJ2-4	TRBV12-3/TRBV12-4	few	.	CASNIDGGNIQYF	TGTGCCAGCAATATTGACGGGGGAAACATTCAGTACTTC
TRBJ2-7	TRBV9	.	TRBD1	CASSELGTGGAEEQYF	TGTGCCAGCAGCGAGCTCGGGACAGGGGGCGCAGAGGAGCAGTACTTC
TRBJ2-3	TRBV7-2	.	.	CASSPRLRDTQYF	TGTGCCAGCAGCCCTAGACTCCGAGATACGCAGTATTTT